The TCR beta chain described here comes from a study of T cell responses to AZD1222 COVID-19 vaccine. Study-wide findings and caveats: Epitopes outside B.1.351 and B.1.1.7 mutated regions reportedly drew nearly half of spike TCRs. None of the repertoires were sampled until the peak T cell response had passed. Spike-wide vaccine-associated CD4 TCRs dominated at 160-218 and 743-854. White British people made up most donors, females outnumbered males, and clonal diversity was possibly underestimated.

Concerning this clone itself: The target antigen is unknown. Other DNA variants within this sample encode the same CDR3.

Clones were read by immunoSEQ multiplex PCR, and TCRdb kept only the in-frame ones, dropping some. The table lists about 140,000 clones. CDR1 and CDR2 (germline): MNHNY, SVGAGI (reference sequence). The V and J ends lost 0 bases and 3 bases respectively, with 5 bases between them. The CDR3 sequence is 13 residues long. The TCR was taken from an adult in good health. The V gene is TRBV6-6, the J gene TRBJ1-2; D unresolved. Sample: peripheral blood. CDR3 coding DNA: TGTGCCAGCAGTTACTCCGGGGACTATGGCTACACCTTC. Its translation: CASSYSGDYGYTF.